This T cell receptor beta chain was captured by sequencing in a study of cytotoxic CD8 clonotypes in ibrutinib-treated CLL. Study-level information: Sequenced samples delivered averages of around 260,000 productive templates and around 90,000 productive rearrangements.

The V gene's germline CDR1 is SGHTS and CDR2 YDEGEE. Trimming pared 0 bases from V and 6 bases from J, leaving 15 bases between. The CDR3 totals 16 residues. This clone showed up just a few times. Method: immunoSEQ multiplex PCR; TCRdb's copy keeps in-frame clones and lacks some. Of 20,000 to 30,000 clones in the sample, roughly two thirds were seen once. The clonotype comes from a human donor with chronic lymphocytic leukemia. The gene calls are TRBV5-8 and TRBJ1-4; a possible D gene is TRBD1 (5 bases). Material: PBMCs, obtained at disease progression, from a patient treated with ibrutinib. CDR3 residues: CASSLGFQGLDEKLFF. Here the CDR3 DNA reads TGTGCCAGCAGCTTGGGATTTCAGGGTTTAGATGAAAAACTGTTTTTT.